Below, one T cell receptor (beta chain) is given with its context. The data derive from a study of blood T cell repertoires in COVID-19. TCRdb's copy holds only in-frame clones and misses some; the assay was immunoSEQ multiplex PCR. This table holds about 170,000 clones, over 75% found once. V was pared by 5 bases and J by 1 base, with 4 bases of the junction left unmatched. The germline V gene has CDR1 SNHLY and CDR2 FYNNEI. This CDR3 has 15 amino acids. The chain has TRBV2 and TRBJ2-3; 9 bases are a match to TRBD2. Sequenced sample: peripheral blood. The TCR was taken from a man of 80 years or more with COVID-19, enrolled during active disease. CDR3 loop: CASSFQRGGTDTQYF. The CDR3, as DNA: TGTGCCAGCAGTTTCCAGCGGGGGGGCACAGATACGCAGTATTTT. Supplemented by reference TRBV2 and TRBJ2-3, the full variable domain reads EPEVTQTPSHQVTQMGQEVILRCVPISNHLYFYWYRQILGQKVEFLVSFYNNEISEKSEIFDDQFSVERPDGSNFTLKIRSTKLEDSAMYFCASSFQRGGTDTQYFGPGTRLTVL.